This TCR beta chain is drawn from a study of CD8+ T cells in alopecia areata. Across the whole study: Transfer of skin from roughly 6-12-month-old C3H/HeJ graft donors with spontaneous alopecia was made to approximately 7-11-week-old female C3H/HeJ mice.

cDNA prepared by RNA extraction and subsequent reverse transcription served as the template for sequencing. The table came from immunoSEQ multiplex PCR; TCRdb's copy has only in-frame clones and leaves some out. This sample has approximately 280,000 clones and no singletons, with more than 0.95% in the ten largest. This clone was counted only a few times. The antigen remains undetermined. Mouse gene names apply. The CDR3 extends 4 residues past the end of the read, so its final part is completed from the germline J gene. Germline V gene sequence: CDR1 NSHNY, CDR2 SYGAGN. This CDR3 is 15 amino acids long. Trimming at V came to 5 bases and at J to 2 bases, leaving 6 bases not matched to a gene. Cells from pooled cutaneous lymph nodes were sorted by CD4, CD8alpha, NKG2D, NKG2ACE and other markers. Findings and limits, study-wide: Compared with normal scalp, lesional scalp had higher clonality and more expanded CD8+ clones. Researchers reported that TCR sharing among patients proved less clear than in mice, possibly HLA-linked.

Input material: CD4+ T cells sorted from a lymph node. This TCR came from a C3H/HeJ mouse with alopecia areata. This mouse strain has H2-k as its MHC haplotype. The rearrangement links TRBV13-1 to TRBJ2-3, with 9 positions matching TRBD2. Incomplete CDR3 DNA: TGTGCCAGCAGGAATGGGGGGGCGCCTGCAGAA. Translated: CASRNGGAPAE. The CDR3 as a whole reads CASRNGGAPAETLYF.